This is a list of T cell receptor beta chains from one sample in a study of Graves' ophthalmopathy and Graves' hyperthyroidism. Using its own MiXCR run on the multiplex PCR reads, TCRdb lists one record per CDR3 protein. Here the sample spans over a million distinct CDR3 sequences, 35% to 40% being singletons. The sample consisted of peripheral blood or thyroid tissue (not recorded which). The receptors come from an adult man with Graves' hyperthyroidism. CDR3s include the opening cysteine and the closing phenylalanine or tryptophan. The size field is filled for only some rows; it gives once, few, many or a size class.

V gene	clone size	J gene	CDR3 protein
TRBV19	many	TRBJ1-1	CASSMAEYTEAFF
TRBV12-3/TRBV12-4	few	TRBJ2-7	CASSPRGQLGLYEQYF
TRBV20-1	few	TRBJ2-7	CSAPPGVAVAYEQYF
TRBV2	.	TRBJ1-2	CASTRDRVDYGYTF
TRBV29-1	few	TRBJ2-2	CSVVGAGVPGELFF
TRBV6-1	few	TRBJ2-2	CASRAFTTGELFF
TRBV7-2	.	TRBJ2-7	CASSPAGTRISYEQYF
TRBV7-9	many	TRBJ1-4	CASRSRANEKLFF
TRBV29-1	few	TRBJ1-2	CSYLAPANYGYTF
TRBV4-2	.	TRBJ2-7	CASSQAWDSSYEQYF
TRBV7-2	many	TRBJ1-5	CASSSSMTANQPQHF
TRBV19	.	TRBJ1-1	CASRGPGQGDQNTEAFF
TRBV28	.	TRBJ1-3	CASTWGGSAGNTIYF
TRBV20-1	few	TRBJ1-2	CSARAGQGVGYTF
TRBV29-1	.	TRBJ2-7	CSVAATGRDEQYF
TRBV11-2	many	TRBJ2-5	CASSPTGVQTQYF
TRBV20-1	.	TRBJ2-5	CSARRGTGETQYF
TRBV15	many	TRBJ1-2	CATSRDKAYPTGGYTF
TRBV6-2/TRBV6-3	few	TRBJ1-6	CASRPGRNNSPLHF
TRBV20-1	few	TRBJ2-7	CSARDVGQGSGEQYF
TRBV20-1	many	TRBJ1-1	CSGATGVAFF
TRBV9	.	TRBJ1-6	CASSLWTGDSPLHF
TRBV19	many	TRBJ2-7	CASSILASSYEQYF
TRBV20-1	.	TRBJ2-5	CSVPGKETQYF
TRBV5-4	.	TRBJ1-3	CASGTVGNTIYF
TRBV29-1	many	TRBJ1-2	CSVVKADHGYTF
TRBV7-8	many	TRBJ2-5	CASSLNQGAQETQYF
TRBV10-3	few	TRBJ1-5	CAITDRDLPQHF
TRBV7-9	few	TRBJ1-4	CASSLDRSGGEKLFF
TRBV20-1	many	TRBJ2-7	CSGDGLKVDEQYF
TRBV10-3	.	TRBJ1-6	CASRGFSSYNSPLHF
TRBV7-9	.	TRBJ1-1	CASSRRTGNTEAFF
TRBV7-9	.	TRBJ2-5	CASSFGHHGQETQYF
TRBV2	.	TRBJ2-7	CASTPTSGRSEQYF
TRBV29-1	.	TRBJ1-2	CSSQAIDYGYTF
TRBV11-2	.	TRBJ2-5	CASSSTLQPGLANKETQYF
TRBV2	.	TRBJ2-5	CASNSGGIETQYF
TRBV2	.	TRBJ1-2	CASQPDRAFLF
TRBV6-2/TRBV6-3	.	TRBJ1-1	CASSFVHLTEAFF
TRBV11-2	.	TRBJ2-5	CASSVVGGASSETQYF
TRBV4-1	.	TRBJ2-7	CASSPLGRSHEQYF
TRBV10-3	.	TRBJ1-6	CAGRPADRNNNSPLHF
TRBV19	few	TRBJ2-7	CSSRGASYEQYF
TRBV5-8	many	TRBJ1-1	CASSRETWDTEAFF
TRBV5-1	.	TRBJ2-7	CASSSPGTGGTEQYF
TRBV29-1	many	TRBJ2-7	CSVVDGTSYEQYF
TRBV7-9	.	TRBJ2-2	CASSQGSGTSGRGGELFF
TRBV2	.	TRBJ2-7	CASSEVLQGGEQYF
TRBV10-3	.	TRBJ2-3	CASLETYTDTQYF
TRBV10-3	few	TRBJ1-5	CASSSSGGARDGQPQHF
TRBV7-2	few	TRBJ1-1	CASSLRQGLAEAFF